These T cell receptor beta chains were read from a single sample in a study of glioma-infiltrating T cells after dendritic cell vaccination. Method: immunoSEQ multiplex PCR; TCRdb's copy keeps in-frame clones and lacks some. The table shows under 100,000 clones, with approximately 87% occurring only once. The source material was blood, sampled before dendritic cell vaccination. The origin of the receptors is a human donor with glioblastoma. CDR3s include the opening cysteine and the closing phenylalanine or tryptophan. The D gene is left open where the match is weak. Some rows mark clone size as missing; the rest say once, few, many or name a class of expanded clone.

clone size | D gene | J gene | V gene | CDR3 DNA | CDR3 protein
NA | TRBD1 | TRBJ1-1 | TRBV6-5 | TGTGCCAGCAGCACACAGGGGAGGACTGAAGCTTTCTTT | CASSTQGRTEAFF
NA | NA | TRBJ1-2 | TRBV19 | TGTGCCAGTAGTATAAGAGACTCTCAGATTGGCTACACCTTC | CASSIRDSQIGYTF
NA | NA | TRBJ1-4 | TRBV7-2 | TGTGCCAGCAGCCTAACCGGGACATCAACTAATGAAAAACTGTTTTTT | CASSLTGTSTNEKLFF
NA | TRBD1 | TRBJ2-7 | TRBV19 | TGTGCCAGTAGTAGGCTAGGACAGGCCTACGAGCAGTACTTC | CASSRLGQAYEQYF
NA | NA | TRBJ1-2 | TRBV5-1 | TGCGCCAGCAGCTTGCTTGGGCGGGGTAAACGTGGCTACACCTTC | CASSLLGRGKRGYTF
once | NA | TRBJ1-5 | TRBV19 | TGTGCCAGTAGTATTCCTACAGGGAGTCAGCCCCAGCATTTT | CASSIPTGSQPQHF
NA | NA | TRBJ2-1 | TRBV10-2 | TGCGCCAGCAAGCCGGGACTCCGAAATGGGGATGAGCAGTTCTTC | CASKPGLRNGDEQFF
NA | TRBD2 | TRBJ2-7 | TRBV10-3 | TGTGCCATCAGTGGTCTAGCGGACGAGCAGTACTTC | CAISGLADEQYF
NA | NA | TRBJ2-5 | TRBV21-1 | TGTGCCAGCAGCAAAGACAGACGCCTCGTGGCCCAGTACTTC | CASSKDRRLVAQYF
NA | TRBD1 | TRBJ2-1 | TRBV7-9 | TGTGCCAGCAGCTTAGCTAATCTGGGCAGGGGGTATAATGAGCAGTTCTTC | CASSLANLGRGYNEQFF
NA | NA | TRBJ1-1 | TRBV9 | TGTGCCAGCAGCCCCCGAGCCGGGGGGAACACTGAAGCTTTCTTT | CASSPRAGGNTEAFF
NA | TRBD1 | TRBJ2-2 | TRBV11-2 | TGTGCCAGCAGCTTATCAGGGGGGAACACCGGGGAGCTGTTTTTT | CASSLSGGNTGELFF
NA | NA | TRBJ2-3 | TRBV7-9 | TGTGCCAGCATGCCCTTACTCGGTCCAGATACGCAGTATTTT | CASMPLLGPDTQYF
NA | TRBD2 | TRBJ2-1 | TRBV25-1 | TGTGCCAGCAGACCGAAACTAGCGGGGGTCTACAATGAGCAGTTCTTC | CASRPKLAGVYNEQFF
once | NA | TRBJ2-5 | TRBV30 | TGTGCCTGGGGCCCCCGCGACAGAGAAGAGACCCAGTACTTC | CAWGPRDREETQYF
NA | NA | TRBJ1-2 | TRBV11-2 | TGTGCCAGCAGCTTAGGGGACACCTATGGCTACACCTTC | CASSLGDTYGYTF
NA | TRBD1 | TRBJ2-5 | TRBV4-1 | TGCGCCAGCAGCCAAGATTGGGGACAGGACGAGACCCAGTACTTC | CASSQDWGQDETQYF
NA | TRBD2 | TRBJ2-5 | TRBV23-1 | TGCGTCGCGACGGGGGGGCGGGAATCCGCGCAGTACTTC | CVATGGRESAQYF
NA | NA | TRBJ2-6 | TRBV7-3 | TGTGCCAGCACCCCGACAGGACACGCCTCTGGGGCCAACGTCCTGACTTTC | CASTPTGHASGANVLTF
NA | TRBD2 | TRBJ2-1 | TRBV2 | TGTGCCAGCAGGGAACTAGCGGGGGCGTACAATGAGCAGTTCTTC | CASRELAGAYNEQFF
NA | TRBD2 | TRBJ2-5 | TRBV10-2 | TGCGCCAGCAGTGAACCCCAACTAGCGGGAGGGCTTGAGACCCAGTACTTC | CASSEPQLAGGLETQYF
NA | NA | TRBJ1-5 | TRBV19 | TGTGCCAGCCAAGCTGAGACTTATAGCAATCAGCCCCAGCATTTT | CASQAETYSNQPQHF
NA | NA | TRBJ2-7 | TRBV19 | TGTGCCAGTAGTATTTTGCAGGCCGGGGAAAACTACGAGCAGTACTTC | CASSILQAGENYEQYF
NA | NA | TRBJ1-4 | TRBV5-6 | TGTGCCAGCAGCTTGATACAGGCGGATGAAAAACTGTTTTTT | CASSLIQADEKLFF
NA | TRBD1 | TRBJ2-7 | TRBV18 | TGTGCCAGCTCACCGGGACAGGGAAGGACCGAGCAGTACTTC | CASSPGQGRTEQYF
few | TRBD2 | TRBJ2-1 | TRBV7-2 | TGTGCCAGCAGCCAGACTAGCTTCTACAATGAGCAGTTCTTC | CASSQTSFYNEQFF
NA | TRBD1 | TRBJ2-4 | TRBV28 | TGTGCCAGCAGTTTGGACCGGGACAGGTTAGACATTCAGTACTTC | CASSLDRDRLDIQYF
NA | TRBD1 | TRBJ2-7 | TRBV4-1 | TGCGCCAGCAGCCAAGGTTCAGGGGACAGGGGTCCCTACGAGCAGTACTTC | CASSQGSGDRGPYEQYF
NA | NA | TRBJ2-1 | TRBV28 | TGTGCCAGCAGTTTGGGGGGGGCATACAATGAGCAGTTCTTC | CASSLGGAYNEQFF
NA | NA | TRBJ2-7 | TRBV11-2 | TGTGCCAGCAGCTTAGAGGCACCCCTGAACTACGAGCAGTACTTC | CASSLEAPLNYEQYF
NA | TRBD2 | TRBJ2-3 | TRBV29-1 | TGCAGCGTTTCCAGCGGGAGTAGGGCAGATACGCAGTATTTT | CSVSSGSRADTQYF
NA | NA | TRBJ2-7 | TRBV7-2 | TGTGCCAGCAGCTTAGCGGGGGGGCCGCTCGAGCAGTACTTC | CASSLAGGPLEQYF
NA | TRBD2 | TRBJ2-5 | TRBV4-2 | TGTGCCAGCAGCCAAGATCCAGGCGGGGGGCCGAAAGAGACCCAGTACTTC | CASSQDPGGGPKETQYF
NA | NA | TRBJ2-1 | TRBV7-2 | TGTGCCAGCAGCTTCAAAGGGACTTACAATGAGCAGTTCTTC | CASSFKGTYNEQFF
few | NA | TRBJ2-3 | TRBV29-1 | TGCAGCGTTGGCAGCGGAGGCACAGATACGCAGTATTTT | CSVGSGGTDTQYF
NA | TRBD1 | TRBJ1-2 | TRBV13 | TGTGCCAGCAGCTTGGGGACAGGTGAATATGGCTACACCTTC | CASSLGTGEYGYTF
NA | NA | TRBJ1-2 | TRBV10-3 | TGTGCCATCAGTGAGTCGGCTTCGGGGACTCTGGGGGACTACACCTTC | CAISESASGTLGDYTF
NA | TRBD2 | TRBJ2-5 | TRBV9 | TGTGCCAGCAGCGCTGGGACTAGCGGGGGCGTCCAAGAGACCCAGTACTTC | CASSAGTSGGVQETQYF
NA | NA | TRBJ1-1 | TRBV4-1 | TGCGCCAGCAGCCGGGCGAACACTGAAGCTTTCTTT | CASSRANTEAFF
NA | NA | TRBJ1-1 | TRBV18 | TGTGCCAGCTCACTTGGGAGGAACACTGAAGCTTTCTTT | CASSLGRNTEAFF
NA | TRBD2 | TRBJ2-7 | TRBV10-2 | TGCGCCAGCACTCCAGGACTAGCGGGAGGAACCTACGAGCAGTACTTC | CASTPGLAGGTYEQYF
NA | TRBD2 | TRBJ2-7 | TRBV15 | TGTGCCACCAGCATTTATAGCGGGAGCTCCTACGAGCAGTACTTC | CATSIYSGSSYEQYF
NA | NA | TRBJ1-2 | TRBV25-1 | TGTGCCAGCAGTGAACGACAGGAGGTCGGCTACACCTTC | CASSERQEVGYTF